Shown below are 16 T cell receptor beta chains from a single sample sequenced in a study of shared clonotypes between healthy human individuals. Terminally differentiated effector memory CD45RA+ cells were left out of the naive CD8 fraction, which was CD45RO-negative and positively selected for CCR7. Generated by immunoSEQ multiplex PCR, the TCRdb table keeps only in-frame clones and is missing some. The sample includes millions of clones, approximately 94% seen only once; the top ten take around 1.7%. Sequencing was carried out using naive CD8+ T cells from PBMCs. The receptors derive from a man aged 18 to 30 in good health. Some clones in this sample may be carry-over from other donors' samples.

The chain joins TRBV30 to TRBJ2-5; 9 bases line up with TRBD2. Germline values: CDR1 GTSNPN, CDR2 SVGIG (reference sequence). V gave up 4 bases and J gave up 1 base; unmatched junction bases: 7. The CDR3 has 15 amino acids. CDR3: CAWKMGLASQETQYF. The CDR3 coding sequence is TGTGCCTGGAAAATGGGACTAGCAAGCCAAGAGACCCAGTACTTC.

The V call is TRBV7-3, the J call TRBJ2-3; D tentatively reads TRBD1 or TRBD2 (5 bases each). V was clipped by 3 bases and J by 0 bases, with 13 bases between them. Germline CDR1 is SGHTA and CDR2 is FQGTGA. The CDR3 totals 16 residues. CDR3 sequence (DNA): TGTGCCAGCAGCTTGACGTGGGGACCTAGCACAGATACGCAGTATTTT. It encodes CASSLTWGPSTDTQYF.

The V gene is TRBV6-6, the J gene TRBJ2-7, with D possibly called TRBD1 or TRBD2 (5 bases each). This CDR3 has 14 residues. Trimming shortened V by 6 bases and J by 1 base, and 13 bases separated the two germline ends. The germline CDR1 and CDR2 sequences are MNHNY and SVGAGI (reference sequence). The CDR3, as DNA: TGTGCCAGCAGGATTAGGGACCGATCCTACGAGCAGTACTTC. It encodes CASRIRDRSYEQYF.

This clone was recorded once. The CDR3 nucleotides are TGTGCCATCAGTGTGGCTAGCGGGACCTACGAGCAGTACTTC. The encoded protein is CAISVASGTYEQYF. The chain combines TRBV10-3 with TRBJ2-7; the match to TRBD2 covers 9 bases. The germline V gene encodes CDR1 ENHRY and CDR2 SYGVKD. Losses at the gene ends were 4 bases for V and 2 bases for J; bases not matched to a gene: 3. There are 14 residues in the CDR3.

The V and J genes are TRBV10-2 and TRBJ2-1, with TRBD1 matching 9 bases. The V segment lost 5 bases and the J segment 2 bases; nucleotides outside the gene matches: 7. Per the germline V gene, CDR1 is WSHSY and CDR2 is SAAADI. This CDR3 spans 16 amino acids. The CDR3 loop reads CASSRNRGPTYNEQFF. CDR3 nucleotides: TGCGCCAGCAGTAGAAACAGGGGGCCAACCTACAATGAGCAGTTCTTC.

The chain combines TRBV28 with TRBJ1-2; the D is unclear. Per the germline V gene, CDR1 is MDHEN and CDR2 is SYDVKM. Trimming stripped 4 bases from V and 9 bases from J, with 18 bases between. The CDR3 has 14 residues. The CDR3 is CASSSPAGARSYTF. CDR3 bases: TGTGCCAGCAGTTCCCCAGCGGGAGCACGGAGCTACACCTTC.

The chain combines TRBV7-8 with TRBJ1-5; D remains ambiguous. This CDR3 is 15 amino acids long. V lost 0 bases and J lost 2, with 8 bases in between. Germline CDR1 and CDR2: SGHVS and FQNEAQ. For the CDR3, the DNA is TGTGCCAGCAGCTTAGCAGGGTATGGCAATCAGCCCCAGCATTTT. Translating gives CASSLAGYGNQPQHF.

Worth noting for this clone: Other DNA sequences in this specimen translate into the identical CDR3. This rearrangement joins TRBV28 to TRBJ2-1; 9 nucleotides align to TRBD2. Germline CDR1 reads MDHEN; CDR2 reads SYDVKM. V trimming: 2 bases; J trimming: 6 bases; junction bases outside the gene matches: 2. This CDR3 comprises 14 residues. CDR3 loop: CASSLAGGGNEQFF. The CDR3 region has the DNA TGTGCCAGCAGTTTAGCGGGAGGGGGCAATGAGCAGTTCTTC.

V and J are TRBV6-5 and TRBJ2-5, with TRBD1 matching over 7 bases. J was trimmed by 0 bases and V by 4 bases; bases with no gene match: 8. This CDR3 is built from 16 residues. The germline gives CDR1 MNHEY, CDR2 SVGAGI. DNA for the CDR3: TGTGCCAGCAGTTTTCTTCGACAGGGACACCAAGAGACCCAGTACTTC. Its translation is CASSFLRQGHQETQYF.

For this clone: This sample includes further DNA sequences coding for the same CDR3. V is TRBV9 and J is TRBJ2-2, with unresolved D. The V and J ends lost 0 bases and 1 base respectively, with 4 bases between them. The CDR3 has 14 amino acids. Germline V gene lookup returns CDR1 SGDLS and CDR2 YYNGEE. CDR3: CASSVAGNTGELFF. Here the CDR3 DNA reads TGTGCCAGCAGCGTAGCTGGGAACACCGGGGAGCTGTTTTTT.

This chain connects TRBV14 to TRBJ1-1, with D perhaps matching TRBD1 (5 bases). Between the trimmed V and J ends, which lost 0 bases and 0 bases, there was a span of 14 bases. Per germline, CDR1 SGHDN and CDR2 FVKESK. CDR3 length: 17 residues. The chain's CDR3 is CASSQDMAGWVNTEAFF. The CDR3 region has the DNA TGTGCCAGCAGCCAAGACATGGCAGGGTGGGTGAACACTGAAGCTTTCTTT.

This chain uses TRBV28 with TRBJ1-5, with D hard to call. The CDR3 extends over 18 amino acids. V gave up 5 bases and J gave up 0 bases, with 20 bases separating them. Per the germline V gene, CDR1 is MDHEN and CDR2 is SYDVKM. In nucleotides, the CDR3 is TGTGCCAGCAGTGGGCCTTCTTTTTTCGAGGATAGCAATCAGCCCCAGCATTTT. Translating it yields CASSGPSFFEDSNQPQHF. Combining the CDR3 with reference TRBV28 and TRBJ1-5 gives the whole variable domain DVKVTQSSRYLVKRTGEKVFLECVQDMDHENMFWYRQDPGLGLRLIYFSYDVKMKEKGDIPEGYSVSREKKERFSLILESASTNQTSMYLCASSGPSFFEDSNQPQHFGDGTRLSIL.

The chain is built from TRBV29-1 and TRBJ2-1; D is perhaps TRBD1 (5 bases). CDR1 and CDR2 (germline): SQVTM, ANQGSEA. The V end was cut by 2 bases, the J end by 0 bases, with 11 bases between. There are 15 residues in the CDR3. CDR3 in amino acids: CSVEWGSYSYNEQFF. The CDR3 region has the DNA TGCAGCGTTGAATGGGGCAGTTACTCCTACAATGAGCAGTTCTTC.

This clone was picked up a small number of times. This chain uses TRBV4-2 with TRBJ1-1; D is unresolved. V was pared by 1 base and J by 6 bases, with 9 bases between. The CDR3 sequence is 13 residues long. Germline-derived CDR1 and CDR2 are LGHNA and YNFKEQ. The CDR3 loop is CASSQVTPPEAFF. For the CDR3, the DNA is TGTGCCAGCAGCCAAGTAACTCCCCCTGAAGCTTTCTTT.

The rearrangement uses TRBV27 and TRBJ2-7; possible D gene TRBD2, 6 bases. V lost 5 bases and J 3 bases, leaving 14 bases between the germline ends. The V gene's germline CDR1 is MNHEY and CDR2 SMNVEV (reference sequence). This CDR3 spans 14 amino acids. The CDR3 region has the DNA TGTGCCAGCAGTCCCGGGACTGCGCTCTACGAGCAGTACTTC. This translates into CASSPGTALYEQYF.

The V call is TRBV7-9, the J call TRBJ2-1; 9 positions match TRBD2. Germline CDR1 reads SEHNR; CDR2 reads FQNEAQ (reference sequence). CDR3 size: 16 residues. The ends lost 4 bases at V and 8 bases at J; junction bases unmatched: 12. The CDR3 DNA is TGTGCCAGCAGCTATCTCGCAGCGGGAGGACTTTATGAGCAGTTCTTC. This gives the protein CASSYLAAGGLYEQFF.